These 12 T cell receptor beta chains originate from one sample sequenced in a study of early T cells in non-severe SARS-CoV-2 infection. Each CDR3 protein gets one entry after TCRdb re-called the 5' RACE reads with MiXCR. The sample carries 100,000 to 150,000 distinct CDR3 sequences, 14% to 15% recorded once. Sequenced: whole blood. Receptor source: an adult who was a healthcare worker with PCR-confirmed SARS-CoV-2 infection or an uninfected control (not recorded which).

The V and J genes are TRBV2 and TRBJ2-3; unclear D gene. The CDR3 has 15 amino acids. Trimming pared 5 bases from V and 2 bases from J, leaving 14 bases between. Germline values: CDR1 SNHLY, CDR2 FYNNEI. In nucleotides, the CDR3 is TGTGCCAGCAGTCGAGACGTGACCCTCACAGATACGCAGTATTTT. Translating gives CASSRDVTLTDTQYF. Using reference TRBV2 and TRBJ2-3 for the parts outside the CDR3, the full variable domain is EPEVTQTPSHQVTQMGQEVILRCVPISNHLYFYWYRQILGQKVEFLVSFYNNEISEKSEIFDDQFSVERPDGSNFTLKIRSTKLEDSAMYFCASSRDVTLTDTQYFGPGTRLTVL.

The V gene is TRBV19, the J gene TRBJ2-1; D possibly corresponds to TRBD2 (5 bases). Germline values: CDR1 LNHDA, CDR2 SQIVND (reference sequence). V lost 4 bases, J lost 6 bases, and 10 bases lay in between. The CDR3 length is 13 residues. CDR3 DNA: TGTGCCAGTAGTACCGGGAACATCAATGAGCAGTTCTTC. Protein sequence: CASSTGNINEQFF.

The chain employs TRBV5-1 and TRBJ2-1, with D possibly TRBD2 on 6 matching bases. Germline CDR1 and CDR2: SGHRS and YFSETQ. The V end was cut by 6 bases, the J end by 0 bases, with 13 bases between. The CDR3 totals 15 residues. This CDR3 reads CASTQAGGSYNEQFF. DNA for the CDR3: TGCGCCAGCACCCAAGCGGGCGGCTCCTACAATGAGCAGTTCTTC.

At least ten counts were recorded for this clonotype. The rearrangement links TRBV20-1 to TRBJ1-4, with TRBD1 identical over 7 bases. The length of the CDR3 is 13 residues. Germline values: CDR1 DFQATT, CDR2 SNEGSKA (reference sequence). The V gene end was trimmed by 6 bases and the J gene end by 6 bases; junction bases not matched to a gene: 7. The DNA for the CDR3 is TGCAGTGCAACAGGGGTATACGATGAAAAACTGTTTTTT. This translates into CSATGVYDEKLFF.

In this sample, this clonotype turned up a few times. The chain links TRBV7-6 to TRBJ2-1; 10 bases are shared with TRBD2. J was trimmed by 7 bases and V by 4 bases; bases with no gene match: 7. CDR3 length: 15 residues. Germline V gene sequence: CDR1 SGHVS, CDR2 FNYEAQ. The CDR3 here is CASSSEAGGSNEQFF. The CDR3 DNA follows: TGTGCCAGCAGCTCCGAAGCGGGGGGGTCGAATGAGCAGTTCTTC.

In its sample, this clonotype was seen many times. The chain joins TRBV3-1 to TRBJ1-1; D might be TRBD1 (6 bases). Germline-derived CDR1 and CDR2 are LGHDT and YNNKEL (reference sequence). Trimming pared 6 bases from V and 1 base from J, leaving 12 bases between. This CDR3 is built from 14 residues. The CDR3, as DNA: TGTGCCAGCAGTCGGACAGTAGAGAACACTGAAGCTTTCTTT. Translating gives CASSRTVENTEAFF. Based on the CDR3 plus reference TRBV3-1 and TRBJ1-1, the full variable domain is DTAVSQTPKYLVTQMGNDKSIKCEQNLGHDTMYWYKQDSKKFLKIMFSYNNKELIINETVPNRFSPKSPDKAHLNLHINSLELGDSAVYFCASSRTVENTEAFFGQGTRLTVV.

On this clonotype: At one of its ends the junction is not consistent with the germline gene, which may arise from a read error. This chain links TRBV11-2 with TRBJ2-5; D unclear. Germline V gene sequence: CDR1 SGHAT, CDR2 FQNNGV. The CDR3 consists of 13 residues. The CDR3 protein is CAGSVSGQETQYF. CDR3 sequence (DNA): TGTGCCGGCAGCGTGTCTGGGCAAGAGACCCAGTACTTC.

Only a few counts were recorded for this clonotype. This chain uses TRBV29-1 with TRBJ1-1; no firm D call. V lost 6 bases and J lost 0, with 8 bases in between. CDR1 and CDR2 from the germline V gene are SQVTM and ANQGSEA. This CDR3 contains 12 residues. CDR3 DNA: TGCAGCGTGCTTGGGGTGAACACTGAAGCTTTCTTT. Protein sequence: CSVLGVNTEAFF.

This clonotype was seen only a few times. The V and J genes are TRBV5-1 and TRBJ1-5, with D possibly matching TRBD1 (6 bases). The CDR3 length is 16 residues. Germline loops: CDR1 SGHRS, CDR2 YFSETQ. V lost 4 bases, J lost 7 bases, and 21 bases lay in between. Written as DNA, the CDR3 is TGCGCCAGCAGCCCCTCTTTACTGGGTGGGGGCCAGCCCCAGCATTTT. Translating it yields CASSPSLLGGGQPQHF.

The chain uses TRBV11-2 and TRBJ2-3; D perhaps matches TRBD2 (5 bases). This CDR3 has 14 amino acids. V was shortened by 3 bases and J by 2 bases, with 9 bases between the two germline ends. Looked up from germline, CDR1 is SGHAT and CDR2 is FQNNGV. CDR3: CASSFVGVTDTQYF. The CDR3 DNA sequence: TGTGCCAGCAGCTTTGTCGGGGTCACAGATACGCAGTATTTT.

In this sample, this clonotype turned up a few times. Here the CDR3 DNA reads TGTGCCACCAGCAGAGACCAGCAGGGTCCCTCCACCTTC. Translated: CATSRDQQGPSTF. J is TRBJ1-2 and V is TRBV15; possible D gene TRBD1, 5 bases. Trimming cost V 0 bases and J 13 bases, with 15 bases left between them. Germline V CDR1 and CDR2: LNHNV, YYDKDF (reference sequence). The CDR3 has 13 residues.

The chain employs TRBV12-3 or TRBV12-4 and TRBJ2-7; 9 positions match TRBD1. Trimming at V came to 3 bases and at J to 6 bases, leaving 6 bases not matched to a gene. The CDR3 covers 14 residues. CDR3 DNA: TGTGCCAGCAGTTTCAAGGACAGGGGCTCCGAGCAGTACTTC. As protein: CASSFKDRGSEQYF.